The present entry profiles one T cell receptor (beta chain) with its context. What it recognizes is unknown. These data come from a study of cytomegalovirus exposure and HLA in healthy donors. Study-level results: There were reportedly fewer N-insertions in an Asian-associated ancestry cluster than the roughly 670-donor mean, in a later analysis.

PCR amplification relied on 60 Vbeta primers (plus 13 Jbeta primers). TCRdb's table, derived via immunoSEQ multiplex PCR, lists solely in-frame clones and lacks some. The sample shows fewer than 85,000 clones, 72% of them seen only once. In nominal health when sampled, donors likely had unrecorded immune exposures nonetheless. This receptor was obtained from a woman aged 40 to 55 in good health and CMV-seropositive. Source material: PBMCs.

The CDR3 loop is CASSSASGYGEQYF. DNA of the CDR3: TGCGCCAGCAGCTCGGCTAGCGGGTACGGCGAGCAGTACTTC. The V gene is TRBV5-1, the J gene TRBJ2-7; 8 bases are shared with TRBD2. After removal of 3 bases from V and 6 bases from J, the junction contained 8 bases not matched to a gene. The CDR3 is made up of 14 amino acids. CDR1 and CDR2 (germline): SGHRS, YFSETQ.